There are many counts of the clone carrying this T cell receptor (beta chain). Its antigen remains unknown. The unsorted libraries had their origin in 2 million PBMCs stored at -80 C. The CDR3 runs to 12 residues. Between the trimmed V and J ends, which lost 6 bases and 7 bases, there was a span of 10 bases. Germline values: CDR1 ENHRY, CDR2 SYGVKD. The cDNA was generated through 5'RACE incorporating 10-nucleotide random UMIs. TCRdb used MiXCR to reprocess the 5' RACE reads, holding one entry per CDR3 protein. The sample comprises roughly 90,000 distinct CDR3 sequences, roughly 3.5% of which are singletons, and 2.5% to 3% rests with the top ten. This sample is part of a study of neurological immune-mediated disorders. Study conclusions and caveats: The greatest TCR clonal expansion appeared in HTLV-1-associated myelopathy and the smallest, falling below healthy controls, in multiple sclerosis. For the multiple sclerosis repertoire cluster, no association with any clinical or MRI feature was found.

The source is a woman between 50 and 59 years old with multiple sclerosis. Specimen: PBMCs. V gene TRBV10-3 combines with J gene TRBJ2-1, with D tentatively TRBD1 (6 bases). The CDR3 DNA reads TGTGCCATCAGCGACGGACAGAATGAGCAGTTCTTC. The encoded protein is CAISDGQNEQFF.